These 23 T cell receptor beta chains were sequenced from one sample in a study of cytomegalovirus exposure and HLA in healthy donors. This table comes from immunoSEQ multiplex PCR, and its TCRdb copy is limited to in-frame clones, with some not included. The table shows 150,000 to 200,000 clones, with less than 95% occurring only once. The specimen was PBMCs. The receptors here all came from a woman aged 18-35 years in good health and CMV-seropositive.

This clone was seen only once. This chain links TRBV2 with TRBJ2-2; D not resolved. Trimming cost V 6 bases and J 6 bases, with 11 bases left between them. This CDR3 has 13 amino acids. Germline CDR1 is SNHLY and CDR2 is FYNNEI. CDR3 amino acids: CASSEVLPGELFF. The CDR3 DNA reads TGTGCCAGCAGCGAGGTCCTGCCCGGGGAGCTGTTTTTT. The complete variable domain, with remaining parts taken from reference TRBV2 and TRBJ2-2, reads EPEVTQTPSHQVTQMGQEVILRCVPISNHLYFYWYRQILGQKVEFLVSFYNNEISEKSEIFDDQFSVERPDGSNFTLKIRSTKLEDSAMYFCASSEVLPGELFFGEGSRLTVL.

J is TRBJ1-6 and V is TRBV27; perhaps TRBD1 as D (6 bases). CDR1 and CDR2 (germline): MNHEY, SMNVEV (reference sequence). V was pared by 5 bases and J by 7 bases, with 21 bases between. The length of the CDR3 is 17 residues. CDR3 amino acids: CASSARDTRGGNSPLHF. As DNA, the CDR3 is TGTGCCAGCAGTGCCCGGGACACCCGCGGCGGGAATTCACCCCTCCACTTT.

The CDR3: CASSQDSTSGGLSTDTQYF. CDR3 coding DNA: TGTGCCAGCAGCCAAGATTCTACTAGCGGGGGCCTTAGCACAGATACGCAGTATTTT. The chain combines TRBV4-2 with TRBJ2-3, with 11 bases that match TRBD2. The CDR3 has 19 amino acids. The germline CDR1 and CDR2 sequences are LGHNA and YNFKEQ. V lost 0 bases, J lost 0 bases, and 8 bases stayed unmatched.

Written as DNA, the CDR3 is TGTGCCAGCAGCTTAGTTGGACTAGCGGGAAGAACAGATACGCAGTATTTT. It specifies CASSLVGLAGRTDTQYF. The V gene is TRBV11-2, the J gene TRBJ2-3; 12 bases fit TRBD2. The germline CDR1 and CDR2 sequences are SGHAT and FQNNGV. This CDR3 has 17 amino acids. The junction had 5 bases not matched to a gene; V was cut back by 1 base and J by 3 bases. Variable domain in full (rest from reference TRBV11-2 and TRBJ2-3): EAGVAQSPRYKIIEKRQSVAFWCNPISGHATLYWYQQILGQGPKLLIQFQNNGVVDDSQLPKDRFSAERLKGVDSTLKIQPAKLEDSAVYLCASSLVGLAGRTDTQYFGPGTRLTVL.

This chain joins TRBV7-8 and TRBJ1-2, with D maybe TRBD1 (6 bases). There are 13 residues in the CDR3. V lost 5 bases and J 5 bases, leaving 12 bases between the germline ends. Germline loops: CDR1 SGHVS, CDR2 FQNEAQ. CDR3 sequence reads: CASSRGGAYGYTF. CDR3 nucleotide sequence: TGTGCCAGCAGCCGAGGGGGGGCATATGGCTACACCTTC.

The chain is built from TRBV2 and TRBJ1-5, with 9 bases that match TRBD1. There are 15 residues in the CDR3. With 5 bases clipped from V and 3 bases from J, the junction kept 5 bases outside the gene matches. Germline assignment: CDR1 SNHLY and CDR2 FYNNEI. DNA of the CDR3: TGTGCCAGCAGTTGGGACAGGGCCATCAATCAGCCCCAGCATTTT. It translates to CASSWDRAINQPQHF.

The chain carries TRBV2 and TRBJ2-2; 8 bases fit TRBD2. Germline trimming cut 6 bases from V and 8 bases from J; bases unmatched to any gene: 8. The CDR3 contains 14 residues. Germline lookup yields CDR1 SNHLY and CDR2 FYNNEI. CDR3 nucleotides: TGTGCCAGCAGCCAGTGGCGGGGGGAAGGGGAGCTGTTTTTT. Translating it yields CASSQWRGEGELFF.

The rearrangement links TRBV27 to TRBJ1-2, with 11 bases lining up with TRBD1. Germline V gives CDR1 MNHEY, CDR2 SMNVEV (reference sequence). The CDR3 extends over 14 amino acids. With V trimmed by 6 bases and J by 4 bases, 4 bases remained unmatched. The CDR3 coding sequence is TGTGCCAGCAGAGGGACAGGGGGAATCTATGGCTACACCTTC. Protein product: CASRGTGGIYGYTF.

The chain couples TRBV7-8 to TRBJ1-2; 10 bases match TRBD1. The junction had 5 bases not matched to a gene; V was cut back by 5 bases and J by 2 bases. Per the germline V gene, CDR1 is SGHVS and CDR2 is FQNEAQ. The CDR3 runs to 15 residues. For the CDR3, the DNA is TGTGCCAGCAGCCCCGAGGGACAGGGGAACTATGGCTACACCTTC. It translates to CASSPEGQGNYGYTF. Full variable domain (missing parts from reference TRBV7-8 and TRBJ1-2): GAGVSQSPRYKVAKRGQDVALRCDPISGHVSLFWYQQALGQGPEFLTYFQNEAQLDKSGLPSDRFFAERPEGSVSTLKIQRTQQEDSAVYLCASSPEGQGNYGYTFGSGTRLTVV.

The J gene is TRBJ1-1, the V gene TRBV13, with TRBD1 as a possible D gene (5 bases). The CDR3 length is 16 residues. V shed 5 bases and J shed 5 bases, with 21 bases lying between them. Germline CDR1 PRHDT, CDR2 FYEKMQ (reference sequence). Here the CDR3 DNA reads TGTGCCAGCAGCCCCCAGGGAAGTGAAAGAAGGACTGAAGCTTTCTTT. It yields the protein CASSPQGSERRTEAFF. Supplemented by reference TRBV13 and TRBJ1-1, the full variable domain reads AAGVIQSPRHLIKEKRETATLKCYPIPRHDTVYWYQQGPGQDPQFLISFYEKMQSDKGSIPDRFSAQQFSDYHSELNMSSLELGDSALYFCASSPQGSERRTEAFFGQGTRLTVV.

The gene calls are TRBV5-1 and TRBJ2-2; 10 positions agree with TRBD2. CDR3 length: 17 amino acids. The V and J ends lost 0 bases and 5 bases, in that order; junction bases with no gene match: 7. Germline loops: CDR1 SGHRS, CDR2 YFSETQ. CDR3 sequence (DNA): TGCGCCAGCAGCTTGGCCCCCCAGCGGGAGGGGACCGGGGAGCTGTTTTTT. Translating it yields CASSLAPQREGTGELFF.

This CDR3 reads CASRRTSGSTDTQYF. In DNA form, the CDR3 reads TGTGCCAGCCGAAGGACTAGCGGGAGCACAGATACGCAGTATTTT. V is TRBV7-6 and J is TRBJ2-3, with 11 bases that match TRBD2. Trimming at V came to 8 bases and at J to 0 bases, leaving 4 bases not matched to a gene. The CDR3 length is 15 residues. Germline V gene lookup returns CDR1 SGHVS and CDR2 FNYEAQ.

The chain combines TRBV6-6 with TRBJ2-1, with TRBD2 matching over 9 bases. The CDR3 totals 15 residues. Germline CDR1 and CDR2: MNHNY and SVGAGI (reference sequence). V lost 8 bases to trimming and J lost 5 bases; unmatched junction nucleotides: 10. DNA of the CDR3: TGTGCCAGCTGGGCGGGGGGGCGGAGAAACAATGAGCAGTTCTTC. Protein: CASWAGGRRNNEQFF.

This clone is a singleton in its sample. The V and J genes are TRBV2 and TRBJ1-1; D is uncertain. The CDR3 runs 13 residues. Germline-derived CDR1 and CDR2 are SNHLY and FYNNEI. Trimming stripped 5 bases from V and 1 base from J, with 8 bases between. The CDR3 region is CASSPLSNTEAFF. In DNA form, the CDR3 reads TGTGCCAGCAGTCCCTTGTCGAACACTGAAGCTTTCTTT.

The chain employs TRBV9 and TRBJ2-1; no firm D call. V lost 2 bases and J 6 bases, leaving 12 bases between the germline ends. Germline assignment: CDR1 SGDLS and CDR2 YYNGEE. The CDR3 is made up of 14 amino acids. The CDR3 spells CASSVRPGVNEQFF. In nucleotides, the CDR3 is TGTGCCAGCAGCGTGAGGCCTGGAGTCAATGAGCAGTTCTTC. Complete variable domain (other parts from reference TRBV9 and TRBJ2-1): DSGVTQTPKHLITATGQRVTLRCSPRSGDLSVYWYQQSLDQGLQFLIQYYNGEERAKGNILERFSAQQFPDLHSELNLSSLELGDSALYFCASSVRPGVNEQFFGPGTRLTVL.

The chain is built from TRBV19 and TRBJ2-7; 12 nucleotides line up with TRBD2. J lost 5 bases, V lost 8 bases, and 13 bases had no gene match. This CDR3 has 16 residues. Germline CDR1 is LNHDA and CDR2 is SQIVND (reference sequence). The CDR3 DNA follows: TGTGCCAGTGCTCCGGGACTAGCGGGTGGTTGGGACGAGCAGTACTTC. It specifies CASAPGLAGGWDEQYF. The whole variable domain, remainder taken from reference TRBV19 and TRBJ2-7, is DGGITQSPKYLFRKEGQNVTLSCEQNLNHDAMYWYRQDPGQGLRLIYYSQIVNDFQKGDIAEGYSVSREKKESFPLTVTSAQKNPTAFYLCASAPGLAGGWDEQYFGPGTRLTVT.

This clone was picked up a small number of times. V usage is TRBV2 and J usage is TRBJ2-7; TRBD2 agrees at 9 bases. There are 12 residues in the CDR3. Trimming cost V 6 bases and J 6 bases; bases outside gene matches: 3. Per the germline V gene, CDR1 is SNHLY and CDR2 is FYNNEI. The CDR3 DNA is TGTGCCAGCAGCGGAGCGGGGGGCGAGCAGTACTTC. It codes for CASSGAGGEQYF.

CDR3 in DNA: TGTGCCAGCAGCTTAGGAAGGAGCGGCCCGCAAGAGACCCAGTACTTC. Translating gives CASSLGRSGPQETQYF. The V and J genes are TRBV11-2 and TRBJ2-5, with D perhaps TRBD2 (5 bases). The CDR3 is made up of 16 amino acids. Germline V gives CDR1 SGHAT, CDR2 FQNNGV. Trimming took off 1 base at V and 2 bases at J, with 14 bases between the two ends.

The V call is TRBV9, the J call TRBJ2-7; tentatively, D is TRBD2 (6 bases). The CDR3 loop spans 15 amino acids. In germline, CDR1 is SGDLS, CDR2 YYNGEE. V lost 0 bases and J lost 5, with 15 bases in between. CDR3 amino acids: CASSVDPGETNEQYF. The DNA for the CDR3 is TGTGCCAGCAGCGTAGATCCGGGAGAAACGAACGAGCAGTACTTC.

The chain couples TRBV18 to TRBJ1-4, with TRBD1 matching over 8 bases. V shed 3 bases, J shed 5 bases, and the junction held 2 bases outside the gene matches. Germline V lookup: CDR1 KGHSH, CDR2 LQKENI. The CDR3 consists of 14 residues. The CDR3 protein is CASSPDRANEKLFF. CDR3 DNA sequence: TGTGCCAGCTCACCGGACAGGGCGAATGAAAAACTGTTTTTT.

CDR3 residues: CASSIKGDNTGELFF. CDR3 sequence (DNA): TGTGCCAGTAGTATTAAAGGGGATAACACCGGGGAGCTGTTTTTT. The rearrangement uses TRBV19 and TRBJ2-2; weak D call: TRBD1 (5 bases). This CDR3 has 15 residues. V lost 3 bases and J lost 2, with 10 bases in between. CDR1 and CDR2 (germline): LNHDA, SQIVND (reference sequence). The complete variable domain, with remaining parts taken from reference TRBV19 and TRBJ2-2, reads DGGITQSPKYLFRKEGQNVTLSCEQNLNHDAMYWYRQDPGQGLRLIYYSQIVNDFQKGDIAEGYSVSREKKESFPLTVTSAQKNPTAFYLCASSIKGDNTGELFFGEGSRLTVL.

The genes are TRBV9 and TRBJ2-7; 9 nucleotides align to TRBD2. This CDR3 has 16 residues. V shed 0 bases and J 0 bases; nucleotides not matched to a gene: 4. Germline assignment: CDR1 SGDLS and CDR2 YYNGEE. The CDR3 reads CASSVGLAGNSYEQYF. For the CDR3, the DNA is TGTGCCAGCAGCGTAGGGCTAGCGGGGAACTCCTACGAGCAGTACTTC.

This clone showed up just once. The V gene is TRBV5-1, the J gene TRBJ1-3, with a weak D call TRBD1 (5 bases). V lost 5 bases and J 2 bases, leaving 14 bases between the germline ends. Germline V lookup: CDR1 SGHRS, CDR2 YFSETQ. CDR3 size: 15 residues. This chain's CDR3 is CASSLLGGTGNTIYF. The CDR3 DNA is TGCGCCAGCAGTTTACTGGGGGGAACTGGAAACACCATATATTTT.